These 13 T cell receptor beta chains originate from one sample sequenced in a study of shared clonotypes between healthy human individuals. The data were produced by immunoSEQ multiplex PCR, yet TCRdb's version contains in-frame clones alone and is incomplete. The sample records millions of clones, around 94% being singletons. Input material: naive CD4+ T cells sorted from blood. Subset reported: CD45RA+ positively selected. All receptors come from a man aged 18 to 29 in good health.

The CDR3 region is CSAPPNTEAFF. CDR3 in DNA: TGCAGTGCTCCCCCCAACACTGAAGCTTTCTTT. The chain couples TRBV20-1 to TRBJ1-1, with D hard to call. Between the trimmed V and J ends, which lost 5 bases and 2 bases, there was a span of 6 bases. From germline, CDR1 is DFQATT and CDR2 SNEGSKA (reference sequence). The CDR3 covers 11 residues.

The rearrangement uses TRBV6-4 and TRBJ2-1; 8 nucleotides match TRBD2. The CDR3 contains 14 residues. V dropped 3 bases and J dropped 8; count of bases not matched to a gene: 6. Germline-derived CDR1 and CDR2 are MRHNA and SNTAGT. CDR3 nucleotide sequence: TGTGCCAGCAGTGAGGCGGGAGGCCCGGATGAGCAGTTCTTC. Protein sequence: CASSEAGGPDEQFF.

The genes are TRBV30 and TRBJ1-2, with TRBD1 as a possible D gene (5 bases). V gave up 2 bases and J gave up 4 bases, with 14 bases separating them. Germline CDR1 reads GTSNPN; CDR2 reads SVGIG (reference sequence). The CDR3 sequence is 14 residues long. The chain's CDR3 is CAWSPTDSFYGYTF. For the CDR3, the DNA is TGTGCCTGGAGTCCGACAGATTCCTTCTATGGCTACACCTTC.

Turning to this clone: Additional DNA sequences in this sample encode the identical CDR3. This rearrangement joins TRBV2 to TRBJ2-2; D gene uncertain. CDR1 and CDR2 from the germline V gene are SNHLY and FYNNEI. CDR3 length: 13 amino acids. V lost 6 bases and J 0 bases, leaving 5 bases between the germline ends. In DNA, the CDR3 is TGTGCCAGCAGCCGCTCGAACACCGGGGAGCTGTTTTTT. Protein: CASSRSNTGELFF. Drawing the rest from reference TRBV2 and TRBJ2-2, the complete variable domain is EPEVTQTPSHQVTQMGQEVILRCVPISNHLYFYWYRQILGQKVEFLVSFYNNEISEKSEIFDDQFSVERPDGSNFTLKIRSTKLEDSAMYFCASSRSNTGELFFGEGSRLTVL.

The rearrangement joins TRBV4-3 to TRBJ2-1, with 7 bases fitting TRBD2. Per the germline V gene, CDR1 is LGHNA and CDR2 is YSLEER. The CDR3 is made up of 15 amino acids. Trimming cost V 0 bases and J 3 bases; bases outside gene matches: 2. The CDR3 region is CASSQESGIYNEQFF. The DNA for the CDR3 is TGCGCCAGCAGCCAAGAGAGCGGGATCTACAATGAGCAGTTCTTC.

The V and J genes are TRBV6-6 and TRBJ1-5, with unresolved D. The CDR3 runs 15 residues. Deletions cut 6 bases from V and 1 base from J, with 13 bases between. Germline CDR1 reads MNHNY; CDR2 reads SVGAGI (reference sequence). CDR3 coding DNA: TGTGCCAGCAGCCCCGATTTGCGGAGCAATCAGCCCCAGCATTTT. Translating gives CASSPDLRSNQPQHF.

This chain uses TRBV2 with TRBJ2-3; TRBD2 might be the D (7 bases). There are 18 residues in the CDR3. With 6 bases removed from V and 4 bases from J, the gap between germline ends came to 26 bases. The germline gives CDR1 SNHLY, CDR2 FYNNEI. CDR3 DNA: TGTGCCAGCAGAGACTCCGGGACAAGGATAGGGAGGGCAGATACGCAGTATTTT. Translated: CASRDSGTRIGRADTQYF.

CDR3 in amino acids: CATSLPGHSNQPQHF. The DNA for the CDR3 is TGTGCCACCAGCTTACCGGGACACAGCAATCAGCCCCAGCATTTT. The rearrangement joins TRBV15 to TRBJ1-5; a weak D match, TRBD1 (6 bases). The ends were cut back, 5 bases at V and 1 base at J, with 12 bases in the middle. The CDR3 contains 15 residues. Germline lookup yields CDR1 LNHNV and CDR2 YYDKDF (reference sequence).

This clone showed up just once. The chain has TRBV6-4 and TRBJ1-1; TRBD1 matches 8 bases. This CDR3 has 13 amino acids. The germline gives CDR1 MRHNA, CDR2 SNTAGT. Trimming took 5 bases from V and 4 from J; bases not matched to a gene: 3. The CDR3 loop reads CASSNRGGTEAFF. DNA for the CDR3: TGTGCCAGCAGTAACAGGGGGGGCACTGAAGCTTTCTTT.

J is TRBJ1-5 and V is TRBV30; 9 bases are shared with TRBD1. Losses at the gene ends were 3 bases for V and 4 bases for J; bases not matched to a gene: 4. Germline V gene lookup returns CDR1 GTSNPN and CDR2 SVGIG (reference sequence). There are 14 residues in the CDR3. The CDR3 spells CAWRQGAVNQPQHF. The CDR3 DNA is TGTGCCTGGAGACAGGGGGCTGTGAATCAGCCCCAGCATTTT.

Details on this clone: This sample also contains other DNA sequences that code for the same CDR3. The CDR3 here is CASKDRTYEQYF. The CDR3 DNA is TGTGCCAGCAAGGACAGAACCTACGAGCAGTACTTC. The V and J genes are TRBV2 and TRBJ2-7, with D possibly matching TRBD1 (6 bases). Germline V lookup: CDR1 SNHLY, CDR2 FYNNEI. Deletions cut 7 bases from V and 2 bases from J, with 9 bases between. The CDR3 sequence is 12 residues long.

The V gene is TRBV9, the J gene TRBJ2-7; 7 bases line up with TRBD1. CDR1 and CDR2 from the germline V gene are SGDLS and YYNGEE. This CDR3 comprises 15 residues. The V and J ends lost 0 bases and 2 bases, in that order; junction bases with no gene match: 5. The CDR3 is CASSVAAQGAYEQYF. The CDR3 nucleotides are TGTGCCAGCAGCGTAGCAGCGCAGGGGGCCTACGAGCAGTACTTC.

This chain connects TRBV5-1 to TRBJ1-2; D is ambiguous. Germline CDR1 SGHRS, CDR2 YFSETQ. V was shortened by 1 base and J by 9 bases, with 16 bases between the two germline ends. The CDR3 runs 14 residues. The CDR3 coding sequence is TGCGCCAGCAGCTTGTTAGGGTCCGGAGAGAGCTACACCTTC. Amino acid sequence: CASSLLGSGESYTF. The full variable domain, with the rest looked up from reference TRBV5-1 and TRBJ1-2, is KAGVTQTPRYLIKTRGQQVTLSCSPISGHRSVSWYQQTPGQGLQFLFEYFSETQRNKGNFPGRFSGRQFSNSRSEMNVSTLELGDSALYLCASSLLGSGESYTFGSGTRLTVV.